This TCR beta chain was sequenced for a study of cytomegalovirus exposure and HLA in healthy donors. Primers for the PCR totalled 60 Vbeta and 13 Jbeta. Profiling relied on immunoSEQ multiplex PCR, and the TCRdb table lists in-frame clones only, not all of them. This table has over 130,000 clones, over 80% appearing once. The CDR3 totals 15 residues. Germline assignment: CDR1 LNHDA and CDR2 SQIVND (reference sequence). The V gene lost 6 bases and the J gene lost 0 bases, with 9 bases spanning the gap. The source is a female donor in good health and CMV-seronegative. The chain has TRBV19 and TRBJ2-6; unclear D gene. Material for sequencing was PBMCs. The CDR3 DNA reads as TGTGCCAGTAGCCCAAACTACTCTGGGGCCAACGTCCTGACTTTC. Amino acid sequence: CASSPNYSGANVLTF.